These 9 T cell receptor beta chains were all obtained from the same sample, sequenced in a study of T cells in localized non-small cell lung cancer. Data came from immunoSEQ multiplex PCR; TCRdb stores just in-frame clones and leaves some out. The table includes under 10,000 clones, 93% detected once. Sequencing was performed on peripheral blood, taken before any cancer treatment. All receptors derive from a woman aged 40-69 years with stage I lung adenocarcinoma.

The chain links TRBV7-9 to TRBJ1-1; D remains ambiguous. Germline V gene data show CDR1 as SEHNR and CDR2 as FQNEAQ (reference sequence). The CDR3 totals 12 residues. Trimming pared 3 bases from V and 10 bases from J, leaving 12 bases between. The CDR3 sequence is CASSLETFGAFF. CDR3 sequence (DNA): TGTGCCAGCAGCTTGGAAACTTTTGGAGCTTTCTTT.

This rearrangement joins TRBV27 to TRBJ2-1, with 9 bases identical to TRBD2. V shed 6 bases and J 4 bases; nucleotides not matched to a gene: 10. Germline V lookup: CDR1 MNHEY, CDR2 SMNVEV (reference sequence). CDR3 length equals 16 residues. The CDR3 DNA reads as TGTGCCAGCAGCGTTATAGCGGGAGTTCAGTACAATGAGCAGTTCTTC. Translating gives CASSVIAGVQYNEQFF.

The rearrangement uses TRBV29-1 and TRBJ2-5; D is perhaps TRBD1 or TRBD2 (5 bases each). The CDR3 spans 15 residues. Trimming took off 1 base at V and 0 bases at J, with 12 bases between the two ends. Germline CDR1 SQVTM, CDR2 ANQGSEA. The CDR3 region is CSVEGGPGNQETQYF. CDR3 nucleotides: TGCAGCGTTGAAGGCGGGCCAGGGAACCAAGAGACCCAGTACTTC. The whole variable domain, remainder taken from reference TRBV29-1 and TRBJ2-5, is SAVISQKPSRDICQRGTSLTIQCQVDSQVTMMFWYRQQPGQSLTLIATANQGSEATYESGFVIDKFPISRPNLTFSTLTVSNMSPEDSSIYLCSVEGGPGNQETQYFGPGTRLLVL.

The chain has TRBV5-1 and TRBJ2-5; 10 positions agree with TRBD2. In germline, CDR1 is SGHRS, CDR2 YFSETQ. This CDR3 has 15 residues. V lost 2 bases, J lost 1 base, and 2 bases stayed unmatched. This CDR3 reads CASSFSGGLQETQYF. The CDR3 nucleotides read TGCGCCAGCAGCTTTAGCGGGGGGCTCCAAGAGACCCAGTACTTC.

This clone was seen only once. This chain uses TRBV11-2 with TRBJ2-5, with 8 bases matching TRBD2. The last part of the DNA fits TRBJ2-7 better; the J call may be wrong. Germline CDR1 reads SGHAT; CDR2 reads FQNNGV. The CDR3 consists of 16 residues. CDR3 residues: CASSLDLSGSPYEQYF. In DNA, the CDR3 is TGTGCCAGCAGCTTAGATCTCAGCGGGAGTCCCTACGAGCAGTACTTC.

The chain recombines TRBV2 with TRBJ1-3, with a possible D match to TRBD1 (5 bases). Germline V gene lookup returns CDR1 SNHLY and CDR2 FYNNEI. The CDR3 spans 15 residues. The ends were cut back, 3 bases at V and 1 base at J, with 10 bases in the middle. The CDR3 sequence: CASSDQGRSGNTIYF. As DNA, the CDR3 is TGTGCCAGCAGTGATCAGGGCCGATCTGGAAACACCATATATTTT.

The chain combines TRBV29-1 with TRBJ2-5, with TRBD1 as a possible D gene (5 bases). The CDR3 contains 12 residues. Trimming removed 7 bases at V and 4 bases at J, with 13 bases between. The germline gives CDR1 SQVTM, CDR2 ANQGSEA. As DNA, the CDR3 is TGCAGCGGCAGGGAATCAGGAGAGACCCAGTACTTC. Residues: CSGRESGETQYF.

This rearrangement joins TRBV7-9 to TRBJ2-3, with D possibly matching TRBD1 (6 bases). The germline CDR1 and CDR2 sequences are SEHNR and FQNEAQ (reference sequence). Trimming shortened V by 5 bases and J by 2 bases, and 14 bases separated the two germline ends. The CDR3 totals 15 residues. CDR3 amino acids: CASSTHRGTTDTQYF. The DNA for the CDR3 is TGTGCCAGCAGCACCCATAGGGGGACCACAGATACGCAGTATTTT.

The CDR3 region is CASSLKLGTGGFRETQYF. The CDR3 nucleotides are TGTGCCAGCAGCTTAAAACTCGGGACAGGGGGTTTTCGGGAGACCCAGTACTTC. The V gene is TRBV7-2, the J gene TRBJ2-5; 11 nucleotides match TRBD1. The V gene end was trimmed by 2 bases and the J gene end by 5 bases; junction bases not matched to a gene: 13. The germline V gene has CDR1 SGHTA and CDR2 FQGNSA. This CDR3 is 18 amino acids long.